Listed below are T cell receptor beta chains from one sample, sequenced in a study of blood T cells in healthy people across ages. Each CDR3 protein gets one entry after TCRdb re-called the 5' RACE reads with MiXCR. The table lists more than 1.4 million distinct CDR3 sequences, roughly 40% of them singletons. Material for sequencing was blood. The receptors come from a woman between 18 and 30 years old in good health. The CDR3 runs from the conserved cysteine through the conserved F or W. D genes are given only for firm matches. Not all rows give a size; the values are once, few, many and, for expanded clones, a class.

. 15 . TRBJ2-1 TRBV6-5 TGTGCCAGCGCCCTAGCGCGAAGCTCCTACAATGAGCAGTTCTTC CASALARSSYNEQFF
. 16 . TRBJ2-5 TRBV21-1 TGTGCCAGCAGCACGGACAGGGTAAAGCAGGGAGAGACCCAGTACTTC CASSTDRVKQGETQYF
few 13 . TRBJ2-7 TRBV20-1 TGCAGTGCGGACGGAATTAGCTCCTACGAGCAGTACTTC CSADGISSYEQYF
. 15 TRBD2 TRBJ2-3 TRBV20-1 TGCAGTGCTACCAGGACTAGCGGGGGGTCAGATACGCAGTATTTT CSATRTSGGSDTQYF
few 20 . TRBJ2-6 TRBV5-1 TGCGCCAGCAGTCCCGGACCAAACCTTCTCTCTGCCGTTGGGGCCAACGTCCTGACTTTC CASSPGPNLLSAVGANVLTF
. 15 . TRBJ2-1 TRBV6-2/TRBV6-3 TGTGCCAGCAGTTATGGGCTAGGCCAAGACAATGAGCAGTTCTTC CASSYGLGQDNEQFF
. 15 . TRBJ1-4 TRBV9 TGTGCCAGCAGCGTAGCAGCAACAACTAATGAAAAACTGTTTTTT CASSVAATTNEKLFF
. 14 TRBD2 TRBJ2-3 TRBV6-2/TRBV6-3 TGTGTCAGCACCGGGACTAGCGGGGGAGATACGCAGTATTTT CVSTGTSGGDTQYF
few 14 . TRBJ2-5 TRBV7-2 TGTGCCAGCAGCTCGCTGCTGGGGATTCAGACCCAGTACTTC CASSSLLGIQTQYF
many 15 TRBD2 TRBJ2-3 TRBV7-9 TGTGCCAGCATTTTTAGCGGGGGGGCCACAGATACGCAGTATTTT CASIFSGGATDTQYF
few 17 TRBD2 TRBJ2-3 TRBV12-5 TGTGCTAGTGCCCCATTGACTAGCGGGAGGGTAACGGATACGCAGTATTTT CASAPLTSGRVTDTQYF
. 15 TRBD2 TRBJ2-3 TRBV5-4 TGTGCCAGCAGCTTGGGACTAGCGGGGACAAATACGCAGTATTTT CASSLGLAGTNTQYF
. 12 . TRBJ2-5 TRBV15 TGTGCCACCAGCAGCTGGGCCCAGGAACAGTACTTC CATSSWAQEQYF
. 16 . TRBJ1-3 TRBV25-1 TGTGCCAGCAGTGAATACGCGGGAACGGGGGGAAACACCATATATTTT CASSEYAGTGGNTIYF
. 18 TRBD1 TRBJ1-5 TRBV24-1 TGTGCCACCAGTGATTTGCGGGACAGGGGATGCGGCAATCAGCCCCAGCATTTT CATSDLRDRGCGNQPQHF
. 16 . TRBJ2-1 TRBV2 TGTGCCAGCAGTGGAGGGTCAGCCCCCTCCTACAATGAGCAGTTCTTC CASSGGSAPSYNEQFF
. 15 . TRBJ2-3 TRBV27 TGTCCCAGCACCTCCCTAGGGAGAGGCACAGATACGCAGTATTTT CPSTSLGRGTDTQYF
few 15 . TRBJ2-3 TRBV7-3 TGTGCCAGCAGCCCCACGGGCACTAGCACAGATACGCAGTATTTT CASSPTGTSTDTQYF
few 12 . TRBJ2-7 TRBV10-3 TGTGCCATCAGTGAGGACCAATACGAGCAGTACTTC CAISEDQYEQYF
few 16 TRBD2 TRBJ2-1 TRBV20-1 TGCAGTGCTAGAGGGACTAGCGGGACTCACTACAATGAGCAGTTCTTC CSARGTSGTHYNEQFF
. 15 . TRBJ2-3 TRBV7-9 TGTGCCAGCAGCTTATCGACAGGTCGGGGAGATACGCAGTATTTT CASSLSTGRGDTQYF
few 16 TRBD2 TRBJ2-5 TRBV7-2 TGTGCCAGCAGCCACCGGACTAGCGGGGGTTTCGAGACCCAGTACTTC CASSHRTSGGFETQYF
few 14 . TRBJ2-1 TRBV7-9 TGTGCCAGCAGCTTAGCGTCCGGGGTCTTCGGCCAGTTCTTC CASSLASGVFGQFF
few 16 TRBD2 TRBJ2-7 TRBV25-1 TGTGCCAGCAGTGAATACTCCGGGAGGGGGGCCTACGAGCAGTACTTC CASSEYSGRGAYEQYF
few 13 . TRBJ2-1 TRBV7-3 TGTGCCAGCAGGAGACAGGTCGGGGGTGAGCAGTTCTTC CASRRQVGGEQFF
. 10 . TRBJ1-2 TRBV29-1 TGCAGCGCGAAAGATTATGGCTACACCTTC CSAKDYGYTF
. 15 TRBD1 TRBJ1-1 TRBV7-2 TGTGTCAGCAGCTTAGACAGGGTCATGAACACTGAAGCTTTCTTT CVSSLDRVMNTEAFF
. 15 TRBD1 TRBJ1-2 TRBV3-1 TGTGCCAGCAGCCAAAATGCGGCAGGGGGTGGGAGCTACACCTTC CASSQNAAGGGSYTF
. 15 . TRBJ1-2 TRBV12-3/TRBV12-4 TGTGCCAGCAGTTTGTCAGGCTGGGTAAAGTATGGCTACACCTTC CASSLSGWVKYGYTF
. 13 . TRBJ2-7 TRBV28 TGTGCCAGCAGTTTGGGCAGGGTACCCGAGCAGTACTTC CASSLGRVPEQYF
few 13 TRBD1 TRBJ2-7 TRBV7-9 TGTGCCACCCGAGGGACAGCATTCTACGAGCAGTACTTC CATRGTAFYEQYF
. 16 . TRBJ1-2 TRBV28 TGTGCCAGCAGTTTAACGGCTCCCCTTAGGGAGCGTGGCTACACCTTC CASSLTAPLRERGYTF
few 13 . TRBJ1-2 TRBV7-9 TGTGCCAGCAGCTTAGAAGTTAACTATGGCTACACCTTC CASSLEVNYGYTF
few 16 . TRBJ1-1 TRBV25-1 TGTGCCAGCACCCACGGCCCGGTCCGGGAGAACACTGAAGCTTTCTTT CASTHGPVRENTEAFF
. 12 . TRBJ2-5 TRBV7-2 TGTGCCACAGAACCGGGCGGAGAGACCCAGTACTTC CATEPGGETQYF
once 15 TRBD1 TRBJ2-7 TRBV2 TGTGCCAGCAGTGATCCGGGACAGGGTGTCCACGAGCAGTACTTC CASSDPGQGVHEQYF
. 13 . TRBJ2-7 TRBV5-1 TGCGCCAGCAGCCCCGCCTTTGAGGATGAGCAGTACTTC CASSPAFEDEQYF
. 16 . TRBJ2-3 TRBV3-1 TGTGCCAGCAGCCAAGGGCCGGGGGCCGAGGCAGATACGCAGTATTTT CASSQGPGAEADTQYF
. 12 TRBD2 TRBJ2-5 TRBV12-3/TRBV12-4 TGTGCCAGCAGACCAACTAGCGAGGAGCAGTACTTC CASRPTSEEQYF
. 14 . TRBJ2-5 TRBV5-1 TGCGCCAGCAGCACCACTAGCCACCAAGAGACCCAGTACTTC CASSTTSHQETQYF
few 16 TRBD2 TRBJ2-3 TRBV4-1 TGCGCCAGCAGCCAAGAACCTAGCGGTTTAAGAGATACGCAGTATTTT CASSQEPSGLRDTQYF
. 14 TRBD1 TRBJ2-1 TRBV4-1 TGCGCCAGCAGGGGACAGGGCTCCTACAATGAGCAGTTCTTC CASRGQGSYNEQFF
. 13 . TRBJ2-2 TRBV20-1 TGCAGTGCTCCGGACCGCTCAACTGGGGAGCTGTTTTTT CSAPDRSTGELFF
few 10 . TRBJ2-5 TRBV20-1 TGCAGTGCTGCTAAAGAGACCCAGTACTTC CSAAKETQYF
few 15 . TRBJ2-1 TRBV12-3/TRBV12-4 TGTGCCAGCAGCCGACGGGACGTAGTACACAATGAGCAGTTCTTC CASSRRDVVHNEQFF
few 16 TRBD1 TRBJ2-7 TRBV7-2 TGTGCCAGCAGCTTTCTCCGGACAGGGTACTCCTACGAGCAGTACTTC CASSFLRTGYSYEQYF
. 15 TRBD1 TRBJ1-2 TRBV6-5 TGTGCCAGCAGACCCACAGGGGGGACAAACTATGGCTACACCTTC CASRPTGGTNYGYTF
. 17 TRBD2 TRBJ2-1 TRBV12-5 TGTGCTAGTGGTTTGGTACTGCTAGCGGGGGGGCTCAATGAGCAGTTCTTC CASGLVLLAGGLNEQFF
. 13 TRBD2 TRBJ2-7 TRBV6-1 TGTGCCAGCAGCGGACTAGTGGAATACGAGCAGTACTTC CASSGLVEYEQYF
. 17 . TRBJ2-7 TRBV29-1 TGCAGCGTTGAAGGGGCACAGACAGGAGATAACTCCTACGAGCAGTACTTC CSVEGAQTGDNSYEQYF
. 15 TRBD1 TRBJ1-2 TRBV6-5 TGTGCCAGCCGGCGAGAGGGGGCGCGTGGTTCCGGCTACACCTTC CASRREGARGSGYTF
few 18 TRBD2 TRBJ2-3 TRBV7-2 TGTGCCAGCAGCGCGTTGGGAGGGGCCCCCGGAGTCACAGATACGCAGTATTTT CASSALGGAPGVTDTQYF
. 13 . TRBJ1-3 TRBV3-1 TGTGCCAGCAAGCACGGGAGTACAAACACCATATATTTT CASKHGSTNTIYF